This record looks at one TCR beta chain sequence and its context. The sample is drawn from a study of blood T cell repertoires in COVID-19. Germline assignment: CDR1 SGHDT and CDR2 YYEEEE. The CDR3 extends over 16 amino acids. The J segment lost 6 bases and the V segment lost 4 bases, leaving 12 bases of the junction unmatched. Data came from immunoSEQ multiplex PCR; TCRdb stores just in-frame clones and leaves some out. Of under 150,000 clones in the sample, around 83% were seen once. The TCR sequence derives from a man in his forties or fifties with acute or convalescent COVID-19. The V gene is TRBV5-6, the J gene TRBJ1-2, with TRBD1 identical over 10 bases. Input material: peripheral blood. This chain's CDR3 is CASSLTGTGAVNGYTF. CDR3 coding DNA: TGTGCCAGCAGCCTGACCGGGACAGGGGCGGTTAATGGCTACACCTTC.